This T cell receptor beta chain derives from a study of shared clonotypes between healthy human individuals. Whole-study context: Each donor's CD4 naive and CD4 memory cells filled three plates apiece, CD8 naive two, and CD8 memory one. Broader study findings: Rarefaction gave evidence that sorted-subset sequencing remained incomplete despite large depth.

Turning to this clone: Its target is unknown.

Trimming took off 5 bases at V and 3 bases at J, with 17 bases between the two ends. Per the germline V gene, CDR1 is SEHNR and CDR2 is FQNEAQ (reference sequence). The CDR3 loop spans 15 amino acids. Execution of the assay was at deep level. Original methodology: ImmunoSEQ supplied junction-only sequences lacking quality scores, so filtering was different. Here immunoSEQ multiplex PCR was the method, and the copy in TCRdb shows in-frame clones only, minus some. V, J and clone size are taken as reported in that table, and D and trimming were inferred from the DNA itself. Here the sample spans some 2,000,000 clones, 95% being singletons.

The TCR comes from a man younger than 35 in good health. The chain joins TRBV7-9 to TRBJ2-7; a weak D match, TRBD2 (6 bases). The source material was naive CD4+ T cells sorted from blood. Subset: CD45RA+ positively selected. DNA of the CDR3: TGTGCCAGCAGCCCCGAGGGACTGCTGTACTACGAGCAGTACTTC. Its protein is CASSPEGLLYYEQYF.